This is a list of T cell receptor beta chains from one sample in a study of CD8 T cells in ankylosing spondylitis. Each CDR3 protein gets one entry after TCRdb re-called the 5' RACE reads with MiXCR. The sample comprises 750,000 to 850,000 distinct CDR3 sequences, about 12% of which are singletons, and approximately 0.5% rests with the top ten. Source material: blood, either unsorted or a sorted T cell fraction (not recorded which). Receptor source: a male donor with ankylosing spondylitis. The conserved cysteine and the conserved F or W are not part of the CDR3 here. Clone size is shown for a subset of rows, as once, few, many or a class of expanded clone.

v_call	clone_size	j_call	cdr3_aa
TRBV4-3	NA	TRBJ2-7	ASSQGYGGSYEQY
TRBV6-5	few	TRBJ2-7	ASSYDTTGINEQY
TRBV7-2	few	TRBJ2-3	ASSLGAGGVTDTQY
TRBV5-6	NA	TRBJ2-1	ASSWRVRRDPYNEQF
TRBV20-1	few	TRBJ2-3	SALETGRGDTQY
TRBV14	many	TRBJ1-1	ASSRDFPNTEAF
TRBV20-1	few	TRBJ2-3	SAGNLKTSTDTQY
TRBV6-2/TRBV6-3	NA	TRBJ2-7	ASSYDVGGQLFIGEQY
TRBV6-1	NA	TRBJ2-7	ASSHRGRIYEQY
TRBV20-1	NA	TRBJ2-3	SAEHRLAGEVDTQY
TRBV5-1	NA	TRBJ1-1	ASGPTGPGTEAF
TRBV5-1	few	TRBJ1-1	ASSLNSLREAF
TRBV20-1	NA	TRBJ2-2	SARYGARTGELF
TRBV5-1	many	TRBJ1-6	ASSLAATDNSPLH
TRBV29-1	many	TRBJ2-1	SVQGTGGLNEQF
TRBV29-1	few	TRBJ2-1	SGNGMEGSYNEQF
TRBV6-1	NA	TRBJ1-5	ASSDADRGIWPQH
TRBV20-1	few	TRBJ1-2	SAGMGVDGYT
TRBV5-5	NA	TRBJ2-7	ASSPSSVSSYEQY
TRBV5-5	NA	TRBJ2-5	ASSERDGETQY
TRBV7-6	NA	TRBJ1-5	ASSLFDNQPQH
TRBV5-6	NA	TRBJ2-2	ASSGPWAPGELF
TRBV4-3	many	TRBJ1-2	ASSQGQGSYT
TRBV18	NA	TRBJ2-1	ASSPWVTNNEQF
TRBV3-1	few	TRBJ2-5	ASSQERGTQY
TRBV10-3	many	TRBJ2-7	AISELSEQY
TRBV28	NA	TRBJ1-6	ASSLGDRSNSPLH
TRBV20-1	NA	TRBJ1-1	SATRTEAF
TRBV5-1	NA	TRBJ1-1	ASSQQGMRKTEAF
TRBV7-3	few	TRBJ2-1	ASSPGSASSYNEQF
TRBV20-1	many	TRBJ1-1	SARRQGRTEAF
TRBV6-1	NA	TRBJ2-3	ASSPSGRVWVDTQY
TRBV5-4	few	TRBJ1-2	ASSPGGSENYGYT
TRBV7-7	NA	TRBJ1-4	ASSARAGWN
TRBV29-1	many	TRBJ1-6	SAGTGYNSPLH
TRBV4-2	few	TRBJ1-1	ASSQVVTGDILGAEAF
TRBV20-1	few	TRBJ1-2	SARRRGTDNYGYT
TRBV29-1	NA	TRBJ2-7	SVVPGLSYEQY
TRBV4-1	few	TRBJ2-7	ASSPRSGDRGYEQY
TRBV4-2	NA	TRBJ2-7	ASSQAGLVSYEQY
TRBV4-3	few	TRBJ2-3	ASSHRGRTDTQY
TRBV11-2	NA	TRBJ2-5	ASSLVLSTDKRTQY
TRBV5-1	many	TRBJ1-1	ASSRSPGGTEAF